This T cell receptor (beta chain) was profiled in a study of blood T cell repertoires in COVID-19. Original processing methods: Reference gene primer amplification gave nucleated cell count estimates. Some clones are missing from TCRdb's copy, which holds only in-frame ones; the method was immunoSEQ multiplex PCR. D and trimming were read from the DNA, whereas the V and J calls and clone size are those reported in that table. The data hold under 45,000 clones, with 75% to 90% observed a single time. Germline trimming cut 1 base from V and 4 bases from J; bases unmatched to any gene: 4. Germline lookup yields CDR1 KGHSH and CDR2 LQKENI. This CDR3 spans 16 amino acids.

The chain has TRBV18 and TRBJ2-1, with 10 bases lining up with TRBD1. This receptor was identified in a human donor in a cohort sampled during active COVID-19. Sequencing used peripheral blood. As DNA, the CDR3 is TGTGCCAGCTCACCACTACCGGGACAGGGGTACAATGAGCAGTTCTTC. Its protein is CASSPLPGQGYNEQFF. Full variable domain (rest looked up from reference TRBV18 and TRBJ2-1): NAGVMQNPRHLVRRRGQEARLRCSPMKGHSHVYWYRQLPEEGLKFMVYLQKENIIDESGMPKERFSAEFPKEGPSILRIQQVVRGDSAAYFCASSPLPGQGYNEQFFGPGTRLTVL.